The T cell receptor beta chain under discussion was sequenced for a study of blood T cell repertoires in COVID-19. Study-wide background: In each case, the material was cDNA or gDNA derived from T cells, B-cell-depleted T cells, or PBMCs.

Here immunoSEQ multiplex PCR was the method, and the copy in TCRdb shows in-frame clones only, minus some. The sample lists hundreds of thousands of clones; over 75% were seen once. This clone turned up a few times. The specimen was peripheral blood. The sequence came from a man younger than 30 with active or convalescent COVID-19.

The CDR3 nucleotides are TGCGCCAGCAGCCCTTTCAGGCAGGTGACGTACGAGCAGTACTTC. Protein: CASSPFRQVTYEQYF. The chain joins TRBV4-1 to TRBJ2-7, with D uncertain. Trimming took 4 bases from V and 4 from J, leaving 17 bases between them. The CDR3 runs to 15 residues. CDR1 is MGHRA and CDR2 is YSYEKL in the germline V gene.